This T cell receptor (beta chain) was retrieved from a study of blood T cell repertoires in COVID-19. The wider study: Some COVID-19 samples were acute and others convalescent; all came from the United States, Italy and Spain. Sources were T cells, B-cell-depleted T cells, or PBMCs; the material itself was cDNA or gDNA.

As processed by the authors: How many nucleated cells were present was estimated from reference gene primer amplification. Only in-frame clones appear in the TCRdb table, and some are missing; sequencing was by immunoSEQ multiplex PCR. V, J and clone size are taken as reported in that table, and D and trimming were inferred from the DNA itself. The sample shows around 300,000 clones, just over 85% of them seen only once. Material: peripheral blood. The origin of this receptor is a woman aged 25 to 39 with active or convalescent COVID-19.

The CDR3 DNA is TGTGCCAGCTCCCGGCCTACAGGGAGTAGTTCACCCCTCCACTTT. Translating it yields CASSRPTGSSSPLHF. The chain uses TRBV6-1 and TRBJ1-6; TRBD1 is a possible D gene (6 bases). Germline lookup yields CDR1 MNHNS and CDR2 SASEGT. There are 15 residues in the CDR3. V was trimmed by 8 bases and J by 9 bases, leaving 20 bases between them.